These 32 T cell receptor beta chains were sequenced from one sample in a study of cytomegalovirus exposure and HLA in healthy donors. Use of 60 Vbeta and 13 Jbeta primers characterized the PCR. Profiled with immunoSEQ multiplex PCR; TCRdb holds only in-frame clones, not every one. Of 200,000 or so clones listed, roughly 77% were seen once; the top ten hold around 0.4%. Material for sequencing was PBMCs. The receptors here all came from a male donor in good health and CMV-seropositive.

CDR3 sequence reads: CASSLGGSNQPQHF. Here the CDR3 DNA reads TGTGCCAGCAGCTTGGGAGGGAGCAATCAGCCCCAGCATTTT. The chain couples TRBV5-6 to TRBJ1-5; no clear D. Germline V gene lookup returns CDR1 SGHDT and CDR2 YYEEEE. V was cut by 0 bases and J by 1 base, with 5 bases left in between. This CDR3 is built from 14 residues.

Here the CDR3 reads CASIRDSDAETQYF. The CDR3 bases are TGTGCCAGCATCCGGGACTCAGACGCGGAGACCCAGTACTTC. The V call is TRBV9, the J call TRBJ2-5, with D possibly being TRBD2 (6 bases). CDR3 length: 14 residues. Deletions cut 6 bases from V and 5 bases from J, with 17 bases between. The germline gives CDR1 SGDLS, CDR2 YYNGEE.

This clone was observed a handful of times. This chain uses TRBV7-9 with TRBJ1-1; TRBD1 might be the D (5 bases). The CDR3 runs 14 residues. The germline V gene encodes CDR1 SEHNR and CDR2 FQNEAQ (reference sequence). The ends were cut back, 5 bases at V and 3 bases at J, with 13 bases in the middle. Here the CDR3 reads CASSPRWGDTEAFF. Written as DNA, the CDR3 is TGTGCCAGCAGCCCCCGTTGGGGGGACACTGAAGCTTTCTTT.

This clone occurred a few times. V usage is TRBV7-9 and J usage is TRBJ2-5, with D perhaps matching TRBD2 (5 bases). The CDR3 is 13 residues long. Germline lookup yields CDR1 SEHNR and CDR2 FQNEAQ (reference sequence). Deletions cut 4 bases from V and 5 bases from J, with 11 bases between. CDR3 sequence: CASSWTTGETQYF. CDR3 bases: TGTGCCAGCAGCTGGACCACGGGGGAGACCCAGTACTTC.

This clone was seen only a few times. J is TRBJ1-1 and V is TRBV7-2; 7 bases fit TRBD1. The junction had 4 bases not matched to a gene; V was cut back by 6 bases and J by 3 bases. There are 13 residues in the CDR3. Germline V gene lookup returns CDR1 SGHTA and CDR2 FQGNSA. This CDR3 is CASRKQGYTEAFF. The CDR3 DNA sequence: TGTGCCAGCAGAAAACAGGGGTACACTGAAGCTTTCTTT.

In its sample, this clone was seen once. This CDR3 reads CASSLGPIYEQYF. The DNA for the CDR3 is TGTGCCAGCAGCTTGGGGCCGATCTACGAGCAGTACTTC. The chain is built from TRBV5-8 and TRBJ2-7; D is undetermined. Germline V gene sequence: CDR1 SGHTS, CDR2 YDEGEE. This CDR3 has 13 amino acids. Deletions cut 0 bases from V and 3 bases from J, with 7 bases between.

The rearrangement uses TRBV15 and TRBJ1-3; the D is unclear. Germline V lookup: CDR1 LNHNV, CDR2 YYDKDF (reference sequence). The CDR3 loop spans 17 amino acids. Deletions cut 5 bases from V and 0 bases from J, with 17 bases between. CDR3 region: CATSPLGAGNSGNTIYF. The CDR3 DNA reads TGTGCCACCAGCCCACTGGGCGCCGGGAACTCTGGAAACACCATATATTTT. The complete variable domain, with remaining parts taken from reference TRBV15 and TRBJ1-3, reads DAMVIQNPRYQVTQFGKPVTLSCSQTLNHNVMYWYQQKSSQAPKLLFHYYDKDFNNEADTPDNFQSRRPNTSFCFLDIRSPGLGDTAMYLCATSPLGAGNSGNTIYFGEGSWLTVV.

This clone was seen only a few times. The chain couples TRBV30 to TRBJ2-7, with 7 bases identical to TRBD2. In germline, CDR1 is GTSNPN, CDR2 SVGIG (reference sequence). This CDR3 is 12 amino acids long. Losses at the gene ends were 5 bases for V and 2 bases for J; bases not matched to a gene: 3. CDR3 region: CAWDRGAYEQYF. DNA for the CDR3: TGTGCCTGGGACCGGGGGGCCTACGAGCAGTACTTC.

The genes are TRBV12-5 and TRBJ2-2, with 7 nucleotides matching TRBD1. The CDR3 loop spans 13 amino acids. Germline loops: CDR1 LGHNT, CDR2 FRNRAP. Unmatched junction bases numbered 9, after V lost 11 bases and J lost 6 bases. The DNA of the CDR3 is TGTGCTCGACAGGGTGAAAAGCCCGGGGAGCTGTTTTTT. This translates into CARQGEKPGELFF.

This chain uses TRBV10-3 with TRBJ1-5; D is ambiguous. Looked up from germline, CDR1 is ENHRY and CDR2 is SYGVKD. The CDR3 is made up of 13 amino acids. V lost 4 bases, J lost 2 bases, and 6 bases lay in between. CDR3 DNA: TGTGCCATCAGTGGTGGAGGCAATCAGCCCCAGCATTTT. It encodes CAISGGGNQPQHF.

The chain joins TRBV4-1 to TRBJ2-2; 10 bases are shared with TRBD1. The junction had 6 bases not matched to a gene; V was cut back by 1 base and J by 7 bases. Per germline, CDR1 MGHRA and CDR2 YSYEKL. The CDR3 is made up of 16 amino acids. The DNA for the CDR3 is TGCGCCAGCAGCCAAGTTGGACAGGGGGGATTCGGGGAGCTGTTTTTT. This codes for CASSQVGQGGFGELFF.

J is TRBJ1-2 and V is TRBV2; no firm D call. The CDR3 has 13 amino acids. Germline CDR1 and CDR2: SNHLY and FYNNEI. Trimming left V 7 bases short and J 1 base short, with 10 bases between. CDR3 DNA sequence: TGTGCCAGCATACAGTCCTTTAACTATGGCTACACCTTC. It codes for CASIQSFNYGYTF.

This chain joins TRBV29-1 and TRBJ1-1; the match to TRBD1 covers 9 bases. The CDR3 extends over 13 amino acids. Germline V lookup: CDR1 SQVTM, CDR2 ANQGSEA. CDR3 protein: CSAGQGLNTEAFF. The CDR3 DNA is TGCAGTGCGGGACAGGGCTTGAACACTGAAGCTTTCTTT. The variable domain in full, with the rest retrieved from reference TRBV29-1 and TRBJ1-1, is SAVISQKPSRDICQRGTSLTIQCQVDSQVTMMFWYRQQPGQSLTLIATANQGSEATYESGFVIDKFPISRPNLTFSTLTVSNMSPEDSSIYLCSAGQGLNTEAFFGQGTRLTVV.

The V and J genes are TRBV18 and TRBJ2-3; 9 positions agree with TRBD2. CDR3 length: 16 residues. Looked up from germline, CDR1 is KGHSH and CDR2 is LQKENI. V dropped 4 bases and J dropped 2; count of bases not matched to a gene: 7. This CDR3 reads CASSQLRLADTDTQYF. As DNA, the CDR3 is TGTGCCAGCTCACAGCTAAGACTAGCGGACACAGATACGCAGTATTTT.

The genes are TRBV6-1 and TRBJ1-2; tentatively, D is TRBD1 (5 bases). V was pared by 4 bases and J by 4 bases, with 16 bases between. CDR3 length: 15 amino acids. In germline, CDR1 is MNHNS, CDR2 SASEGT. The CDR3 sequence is CASSAGLRGAYGYTF. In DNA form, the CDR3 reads TGTGCCAGCAGTGCGGGACTTCGGGGAGCCTATGGCTACACCTTC.

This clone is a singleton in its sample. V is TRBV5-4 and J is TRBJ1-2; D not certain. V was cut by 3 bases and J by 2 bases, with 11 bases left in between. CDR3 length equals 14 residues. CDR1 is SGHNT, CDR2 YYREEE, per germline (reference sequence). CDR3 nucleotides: TGTGCCAGCAGCTCGGGTCGGGGAAACTATGGCTACACCTTC. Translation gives CASSSGRGNYGYTF.

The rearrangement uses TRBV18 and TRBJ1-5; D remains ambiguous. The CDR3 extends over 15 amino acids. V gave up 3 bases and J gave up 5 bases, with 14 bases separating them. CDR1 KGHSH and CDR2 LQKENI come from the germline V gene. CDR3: CASSPRVGADQPQHF. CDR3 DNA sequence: TGTGCCAGCTCACCGAGGGTAGGTGCCGATCAGCCCCAGCATTTT.

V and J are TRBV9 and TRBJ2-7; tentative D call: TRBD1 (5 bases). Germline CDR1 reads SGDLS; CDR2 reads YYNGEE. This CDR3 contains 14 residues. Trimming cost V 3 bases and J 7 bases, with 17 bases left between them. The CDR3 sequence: CASSAGNRLGEQYF. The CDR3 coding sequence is TGTGCCAGCAGCGCAGGGAACCGCCTAGGGGAGCAGTACTTC.

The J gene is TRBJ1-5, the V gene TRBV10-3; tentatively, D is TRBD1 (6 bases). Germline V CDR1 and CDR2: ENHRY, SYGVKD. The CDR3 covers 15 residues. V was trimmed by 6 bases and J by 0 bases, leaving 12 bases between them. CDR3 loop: CAISRQADSNQPQHF. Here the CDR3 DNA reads TGTGCCATCAGCAGACAGGCCGATAGCAATCAGCCCCAGCATTTT.

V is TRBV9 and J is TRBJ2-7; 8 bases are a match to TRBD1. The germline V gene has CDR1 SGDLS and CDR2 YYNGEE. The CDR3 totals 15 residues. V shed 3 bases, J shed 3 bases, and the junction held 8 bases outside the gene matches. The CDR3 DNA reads TGTGCCAGCAGCGCTTATTCCGGGACAGGCTACGAGCAGTACTTC. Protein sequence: CASSAYSGTGYEQYF.

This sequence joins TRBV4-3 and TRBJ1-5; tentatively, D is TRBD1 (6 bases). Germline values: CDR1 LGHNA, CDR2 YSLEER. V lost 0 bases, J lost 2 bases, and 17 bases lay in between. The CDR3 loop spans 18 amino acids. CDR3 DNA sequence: TGCGCCAGCAGCCAAGAGGCGGACAGCGTCTTTGGCAATCAGCCCCAGCATTTT. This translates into CASSQEADSVFGNQPQHF.

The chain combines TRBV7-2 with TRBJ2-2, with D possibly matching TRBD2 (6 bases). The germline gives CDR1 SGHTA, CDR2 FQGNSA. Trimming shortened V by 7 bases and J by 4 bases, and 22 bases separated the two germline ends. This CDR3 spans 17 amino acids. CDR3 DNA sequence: TGTGCCAGCAACCGCGAGGAGGGTAGGGTCAGCACCGGGGAGCTGTTTTTT. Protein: CASNREEGRVSTGELFF.

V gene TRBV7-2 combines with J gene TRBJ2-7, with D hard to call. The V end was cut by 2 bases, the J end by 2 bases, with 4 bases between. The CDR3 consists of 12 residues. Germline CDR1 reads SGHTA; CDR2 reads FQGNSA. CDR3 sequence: CASSLPTYEQYF. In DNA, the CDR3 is TGTGCCAGCAGCTTACCCACCTACGAGCAGTACTTC.

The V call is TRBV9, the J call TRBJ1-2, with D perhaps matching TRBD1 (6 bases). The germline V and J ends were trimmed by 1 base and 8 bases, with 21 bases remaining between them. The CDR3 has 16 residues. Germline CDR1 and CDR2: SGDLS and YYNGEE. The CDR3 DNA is TGTGCCAGCAGCGTAAGCCCCCAACAGGGTGGTTACGGCTACACCTTC. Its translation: CASSVSPQQGGYGYTF.

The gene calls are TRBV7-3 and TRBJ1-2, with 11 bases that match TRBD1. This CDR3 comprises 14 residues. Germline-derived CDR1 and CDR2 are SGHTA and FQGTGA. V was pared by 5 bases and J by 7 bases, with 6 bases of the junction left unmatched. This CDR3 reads CASSTGQGAVGYTF. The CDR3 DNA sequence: TGTGCCAGCAGCACTGGACAGGGGGCAGTTGGCTACACCTTC.

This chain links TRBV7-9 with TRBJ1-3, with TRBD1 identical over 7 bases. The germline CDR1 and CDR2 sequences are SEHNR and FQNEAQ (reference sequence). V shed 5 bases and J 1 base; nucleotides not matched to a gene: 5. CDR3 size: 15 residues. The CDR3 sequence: CASSPQGVSGNTIYF. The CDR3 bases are TGTGCCAGCAGCCCCCAGGGGGTTTCTGGAAACACCATATATTTT.

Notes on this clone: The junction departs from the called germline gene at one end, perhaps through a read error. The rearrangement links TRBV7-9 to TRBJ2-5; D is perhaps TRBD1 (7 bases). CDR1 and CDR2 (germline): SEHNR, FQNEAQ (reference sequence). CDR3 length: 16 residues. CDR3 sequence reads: CSSSLRPSQGGETQYF. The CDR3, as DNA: TGTTCCAGCAGCTTACGCCCTAGCCAGGGGGGAGAGACCCAGTACTTC.

CDR3 sequence reads: CASSQRGLAGTGELFF. The CDR3 region has the DNA TGTGCCAGCAGCCAACGGGGACTAGCGGGAACGGGGGAGCTGTTTTTT. This chain connects TRBV11-3 to TRBJ2-2; 13 bases are a match to TRBD2. The CDR3 is 16 residues long. Germline CDR1 and CDR2: SGHNT and YENEEA. The V segment lost 5 bases and the J segment 8 bases; nucleotides outside the gene matches: 8. Filled out from reference TRBV11-3 and TRBJ2-2, the complete variable domain reads EAGVVQSPRYKIIEKKQPVAFWCNPISGHNTLYWYLQNLGQGPELLIRYENEEAVDDSQLPKDRFSAERLKGVDSTLKIQPAELGDSAVYLCASSQRGLAGTGELFFGEGSRLTVL.

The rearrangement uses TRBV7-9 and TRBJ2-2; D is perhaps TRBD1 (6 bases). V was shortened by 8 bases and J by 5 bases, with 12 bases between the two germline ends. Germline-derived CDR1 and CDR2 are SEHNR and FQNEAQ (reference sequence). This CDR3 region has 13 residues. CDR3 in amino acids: CASAIQGTGELFF. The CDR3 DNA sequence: TGTGCCAGCGCCATTCAGGGGACCGGGGAGCTGTTTTTT.

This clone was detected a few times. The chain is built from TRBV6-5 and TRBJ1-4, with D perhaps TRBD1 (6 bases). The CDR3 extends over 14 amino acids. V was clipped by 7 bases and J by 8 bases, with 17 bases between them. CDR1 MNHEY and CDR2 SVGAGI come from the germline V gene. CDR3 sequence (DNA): TGTGCCAGCACCCCCTTACAGGGACGGGAAAAACTGTTTTTT. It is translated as CASTPLQGREKLFF.

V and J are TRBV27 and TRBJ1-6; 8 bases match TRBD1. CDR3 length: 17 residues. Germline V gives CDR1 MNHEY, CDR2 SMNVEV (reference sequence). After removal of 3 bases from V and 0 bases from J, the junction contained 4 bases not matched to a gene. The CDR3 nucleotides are TGTGCCAGCAGTTTCACAGGGGGAACCTCCTATAATTCACCCCTCCACTTT. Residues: CASSFTGGTSYNSPLHF.

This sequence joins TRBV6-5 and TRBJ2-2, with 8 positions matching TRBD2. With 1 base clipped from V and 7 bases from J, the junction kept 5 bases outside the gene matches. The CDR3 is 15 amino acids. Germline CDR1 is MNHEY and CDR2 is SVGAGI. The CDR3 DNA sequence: TGTGCCAGCAGTTACTGGCGGGGGGAGGACGGGGAGCTGTTTTTT. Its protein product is CASSYWRGEDGELFF.